A selection of T cell receptor beta chains follows, all from one sample in a study of blood T cell repertoires in COVID-19. TCRdb's copy holds only in-frame clones and misses some; the assay was immunoSEQ multiplex PCR. The sample records hundreds of thousands of clones, under 90% being singletons. Sequenced sample: PBMCs or T cells enriched from blood (not recorded which). Receptors were obtained from a man in his sixties who had recovered from COVID-19. The CDR3 runs from the conserved cysteine through the conserved F or W. The D gene is left open where the match is weak. The size entry is marked missing in some rows and otherwise reads once, few, many or a size class.

clone_size d_call j_call v_call cdr3_nt cdr3_aa
. TRBD1 TRBJ2-5 TRBV24-1 TGTGCCACCAGTGAACCAAACAGGGGGAGGGAGACCCAGTACTTC CATSEPNRGRETQYF
few TRBD2 TRBJ2-7 TRBV7-2 TGTGCCAGCCGGGGGGGCGTAGCGGGCGGGTACGAGCAGTACTTC CASRGGVAGGYEQYF
. TRBD2 TRBJ2-5 TRBV6-5 TGTGCCAGCAGTTACGGGACTAGCGCAGAGACCCAGTACTTC CASSYGTSAETQYF
. TRBD2 TRBJ2-7 TRBV3-1/TRBV3-2 TGTGCCAGCAGCAGAGGGACTAGCGGGAGTATCTACGAGCAGTACTTC CASSRGTSGSIYEQYF
. TRBD1 TRBJ1-1 TRBV9 TGTGCCAGCAGCGAGACAGGGGGCGCGGTTGAAGCTTTCTTT CASSETGGAVEAFF
. . TRBJ2-5 TRBV25-1 TGTGCCAGCAGTCCGGGGGTTCAAGAGACCCAGTACTTC CASSPGVQETQYF
. . TRBJ1-1 TRBV6-2/TRBV6-3 TGTGCCAGCAGTTACGACAGTGTCACTGAAGCTTTCTTT CASSYDSVTEAFF
. TRBD2 TRBJ2-2 TRBV7-2 TGTGCCAGCAGCCAACCGGGGGGCACCGGGGAGCTGTTTTTT CASSQPGGTGELFF
. TRBD1 TRBJ2-2 TRBV7-2 TGTGCCAGCAGATACGACAGGGGGCGCGGCACCGGGGAGCTGTTTTTT CASRYDRGRGTGELFF
. . TRBJ1-1 TRBV5-1 TGCGCCAGCAGCTTGCAGGCGAACACTGAAGCTTTCTTT CASSLQANTEAFF